This is a list of T cell receptor beta chains from one sample in a study of cytomegalovirus exposure and HLA in healthy donors. Clones were sequenced by immunoSEQ multiplex PCR, and TCRdb holds only the in-frame ones, with some missing. The sample shows fewer than 150,000 clones, roughly 80% of them seen only once. The sample comprised PBMCs. These receptors all come from a man in his forties or fifties in good health and CMV-seropositive. CDR3s include the opening cysteine and the closing phenylalanine or tryptophan. Fields, in order: J gene, V gene, D gene, clone size, CDR3 length, CDR3 protein, CDR3 DNA. D genes are given only for firm matches. Clone sizes are given selectively: once, few, many, or a class where the clone is expanded.

J gene: TRBJ1-5
V gene: TRBV19
D gene: TRBD1
clone size: .
CDR3 length: 15
CDR3 protein: CASSPRGQGHQPQHF
CDR3 DNA: TGTGCCAGTAGTCCCCGGGGACAGGGGCATCAGCCCCAGCATTTT

J gene: TRBJ2-7
V gene: TRBV14
D gene: .
clone size: few
CDR3 length: 13
CDR3 protein: CASARGTSYEQYF
CDR3 DNA: TGTGCCAGTGCCCGAGGAACCTCCTACGAGCAGTACTTC

J gene: TRBJ2-5
V gene: TRBV5-1
D gene: .
clone size: .
CDR3 length: 13
CDR3 protein: CASSLHSQETQYF
CDR3 DNA: TGCGCCAGCAGCTTGCACAGCCAAGAGACCCAGTACTTC

J gene: TRBJ2-7
V gene: TRBV19
D gene: .
clone size: few
CDR3 length: 14
CDR3 protein: CASSTRHLNYEQYF
CDR3 DNA: TGTGCCAGTAGTACCCGACACCTGAACTACGAGCAGTACTTC

J gene: TRBJ1-1
V gene: TRBV7-5
D gene: .
clone size: .
CDR3 length: 15
CDR3 protein: CARSSQGRGNTEAFF
CDR3 DNA: TGTGCCAGAAGCTCACAGGGACGGGGGAACACTGAAGCTTTCTTT

J gene: TRBJ2-1
V gene: TRBV29-1
D gene: .
clone size: .
CDR3 length: 17
CDR3 protein: CSVETVGGASSYNEQFF
CDR3 DNA: TGCAGCGTTGAAACAGTAGGCGGGGCCAGCTCCTACAATGAGCAGTTCTTC

J gene: TRBJ2-5
V gene: TRBV5-1
D gene: TRBD1
clone size: .
CDR3 length: 15
CDR3 protein: CASSPRTGAGETQYF
CDR3 DNA: TGCGCCAGCAGCCCGCGCACAGGGGCAGGAGAGACCCAGTACTTC

J gene: TRBJ2-3
V gene: TRBV29-1
D gene: TRBD1
clone size: .
CDR3 length: 14
CDR3 protein: CSVASGTGADTQYF
CDR3 DNA: TGCAGCGTTGCTTCCGGGACAGGGGCAGATACGCAGTATTTT

J gene: TRBJ1-4
V gene: TRBV7-6
D gene: .
clone size: .
CDR3 length: 15
CDR3 protein: CASSLEAGEREKLFF
CDR3 DNA: TGTGCCAGCAGCTTAGAGGCAGGGGAGAGGGAAAAACTGTTTTTT

J gene: TRBJ2-7
V gene: TRBV25-1
D gene: .
clone size: .
CDR3 length: 14
CDR3 protein: CASRRTGSSYEQYF
CDR3 DNA: TGTGCCAGCAGGAGGACGGGGAGCTCCTACGAGCAGTACTTC

J gene: TRBJ1-1
V gene: TRBV5-1
D gene: TRBD1
clone size: once
CDR3 length: 14
CDR3 protein: CASSSSPGGPEAFF
CDR3 DNA: TGCGCCAGCAGCAGCTCTCCAGGGGGTCCTGAAGCTTTCTTT

J gene: TRBJ2-6
V gene: TRBV2
D gene: TRBD1
clone size: .
CDR3 length: 15
CDR3 protein: CATTGASSGANVLTF
CDR3 DNA: TGTGCCACTACAGGGGCGAGCTCTGGGGCCAACGTCCTGACTTTC

J gene: TRBJ2-2
V gene: TRBV9
D gene: .
clone size: .
CDR3 length: 16
CDR3 protein: CASSVASQVLGGELFF
CDR3 DNA: TGTGCCAGCAGCGTAGCTTCCCAGGTTCTTGGCGGGGAGCTGTTTTTT

J gene: TRBJ2-7
V gene: TRBV7-2
D gene: TRBD2
clone size: .
CDR3 length: 14
CDR3 protein: CASSVAGGTYEQYF
CDR3 DNA: TGTGCCAGCAGCGTAGCGGGAGGGACCTACGAGCAGTACTTC

J gene: TRBJ1-2
V gene: TRBV27
D gene: .
clone size: few
CDR3 length: 13
CDR3 protein: CASSFHDRYGYTF
CDR3 DNA: TGTGCCAGCAGTTTCCATGACAGATATGGCTACACCTTC

J gene: TRBJ2-7
V gene: TRBV19
D gene: .
clone size: .
CDR3 length: 15
CDR3 protein: CASSHIETASYEQYF
CDR3 DNA: TGTGCCAGTAGTCATATCGAGACAGCCTCCTACGAGCAGTACTTC

J gene: TRBJ1-2
V gene: TRBV6-6
D gene: TRBD1
clone size: .
CDR3 length: 12
CDR3 protein: CASSTQGNGYTF
CDR3 DNA: TGTGCCAGCAGTACACAGGGGAATGGCTACACCTTC

J gene: TRBJ2-5
V gene: TRBV7-7
D gene: .
clone size: .
CDR3 length: 13
CDR3 protein: CASSLGGTETQYF
CDR3 DNA: TGTGCCAGCAGCTTAGGAGGTACCGAGACCCAGTACTTC

J gene: TRBJ2-1
V gene: TRBV4-3
D gene: TRBD1
clone size: .
CDR3 length: 16
CDR3 protein: CASSQDRWGQGNEQFF
CDR3 DNA: TGCGCCAGCAGCCAAGATAGGTGGGGACAGGGTAATGAGCAGTTCTTC

J gene: TRBJ2-7
V gene: TRBV30
D gene: .
clone size: .
CDR3 length: 17
CDR3 protein: CAWSPEEEVAGTYEQYF
CDR3 DNA: TGTGCCTGGAGCCCCGAGGAGGAGGTGGCCGGAACCTACGAGCAGTACTTC

J gene: TRBJ1-1
V gene: TRBV7-9
D gene: .
clone size: .
CDR3 length: 15
CDR3 protein: CASSFERGRNTEAFF
CDR3 DNA: TGTGCCAGCAGCTTTGAGAGGGGGAGGAACACTGAAGCTTTCTTT

J gene: TRBJ2-1
V gene: TRBV27
D gene: .
clone size: few
CDR3 length: 14
CDR3 protein: CASSSLAGHGEQFF
CDR3 DNA: TGTGCCAGCAGTTCTTTGGCAGGTCACGGTGAGCAGTTCTTC

J gene: TRBJ2-3
V gene: TRBV5-1
D gene: .
clone size: .
CDR3 length: 15
CDR3 protein: CASSLAWSSTDTQYF
CDR3 DNA: TGCGCCAGCAGCTTGGCCTGGAGTAGCACCGATACGCAGTATTTT

J gene: TRBJ2-2
V gene: TRBV30
D gene: .
clone size: .
CDR3 length: 16
CDR3 protein: CAWSVPSHGVTGELFF
CDR3 DNA: TGTGCCTGGAGTGTACCATCCCACGGAGTCACCGGGGAGCTGTTTTTT

J gene: TRBJ2-1
V gene: TRBV5-6
D gene: TRBD2
clone size: .
CDR3 length: 15
CDR3 protein: CASSFGLAGGHEQFF
CDR3 DNA: TGTGCCAGCAGCTTCGGACTAGCGGGGGGACATGAGCAGTTCTTC

J gene: TRBJ2-3
V gene: TRBV5-1
D gene: TRBD1
clone size: .
CDR3 length: 16
CDR3 protein: CASSLGGTGGTDTQYF
CDR3 DNA: TGCGCCAGCAGCTTGGGGGGGACAGGGGGCACAGATACGCAGTATTTT

J gene: TRBJ1-3
V gene: TRBV7-2
D gene: TRBD1
clone size: .
CDR3 length: 14
CDR3 protein: CASRDRGRGNTIYF
CDR3 DNA: TGTGCCAGCAGGGACAGGGGGCGAGGAAACACCATATATTTT

J gene: TRBJ1-2
V gene: TRBV5-1
D gene: .
clone size: .
CDR3 length: 14
CDR3 protein: CASSPDKGKYGYTF
CDR3 DNA: TGCGCCAGCAGCCCGGACAAAGGGAAGTATGGCTACACCTTC

J gene: TRBJ2-3
V gene: TRBV14
D gene: .
clone size: .
CDR3 length: 15
CDR3 protein: CASSARTPPLDTQYF
CDR3 DNA: TGTGCCAGCAGCGCCAGGACTCCTCCCTTAGATACGCAGTATTTT

J gene: TRBJ2-7
V gene: TRBV7-2
D gene: .
clone size: many
CDR3 length: 16
CDR3 protein: CASSLVSSPGAGEQYF
CDR3 DNA: TGTGCCAGCAGCTTAGTGTCGAGCCCAGGGGCGGGCGAGCAGTACTTC

J gene: TRBJ2-5
V gene: TRBV25-1
D gene: .
clone size: .
CDR3 length: 15
CDR3 protein: CASSEGGSRGETQYF
CDR3 DNA: TGTGCCAGCAGTGAAGGTGGGAGCAGGGGAGAGACCCAGTACTTC

J gene: TRBJ1-1
V gene: TRBV7-9
D gene: .
clone size: .
CDR3 length: 13
CDR3 protein: CASSLGVAAEAFF
CDR3 DNA: TGTGCCAGCAGCTTAGGGGTCGCGGCTGAAGCTTTCTTT